This paragraph covers one T cell receptor beta chain sequence. Its antigen is unknown. The entry originates in a study of graft-versus-host responses after intestinal transplantation. Study context: All of the recipients had induction that used anti-thymocyte globulin, then tacrolimus and steroids for about 3 years. Overall study results and limits: There were GvH clones found in recipient marrow, and some of them appeared first in ileum or blood. Individuals carrying graft-donor T cell macrochimerism showed high graft-versus-host to host-versus-graft clonal ratios in allografts.

Data came from immunoSEQ multiplex PCR; TCRdb stores just in-frame clones and leaves some out. The top ten hold about 1.9% of the sample, which has approximately 19,000 clones, about 80% seen once. CDR1 is LNHDA, CDR2 SQIVND, per germline (reference sequence). V lost 9 bases and J 3 bases, leaving 12 bases between the germline ends. The CDR3 has 13 amino acids. Sequenced here: PBMCs, sampled 14 days after transplant. The chain couples TRBV19 to TRBJ2-1; possibly TRBD1 for D (6 bases). The sequence derives from a human patient who received an intestinal transplant, so some T cells may come from the graft donor. The CDR3 DNA sequence: TGTGCCAGCCGGGACATTTTCTACAATGAGCAGTTCTTC. It is translated as CASRDIFYNEQFF.